The 27 T cell receptor beta chains presented below share a single source sample, sequenced in a study of blood T cell repertoires in COVID-19 (TCRdb year 2020). The library was produced with the immunoSEQ multiplex PCR assay. This is the immuneACCESS table as TCRdb keeps it, with only in-frame sequences that have V and J called. A part of the clones is gone; compared with another copy, unresolved V genes explain less than half, and the rest is unexplained. The sample includes approximately 200,000 clones, with about four fifths observed a single time. The leading ten clones occupy over 2.5% of the sample. What was sequenced was peripheral blood. The source is a young woman who had recovered from COVID-19.

This sequence joins TRBV19 and TRBJ2-7, with 8 bases lining up with TRBD2. This CDR3 region has 15 residues. Per germline, CDR1 LNHDA and CDR2 SQIVND (reference sequence). V gave up 5 bases and J gave up 0 bases; unmatched junction bases: 6. The CDR3 region is CASSYSGTSSYEQYF. The CDR3 nucleotides are TGTGCCAGTAGTTATAGCGGGACGAGCTCCTACGAGCAGTACTTC. Full variable domain (missing parts from reference TRBV19 and TRBJ2-7): DGGITQSPKYLFRKEGQNVTLSCEQNLNHDAMYWYRQDPGQGLRLIYYSQIVNDFQKGDIAEGYSVSREKKESFPLTVTSAQKNPTAFYLCASSYSGTSSYEQYFGPGTRLTVT.

The chain joins TRBV10-3 to TRBJ2-2; 8 positions match TRBD2. Germline V lookup: CDR1 ENHRY, CDR2 SYGVKD. The CDR3 is 17 residues long. V lost 7 bases and J lost 0; bases outside the gene matches: 10. The DNA for the CDR3 is TGTGCCATCATGAAGGCCACTAGCGGAACGAACACCGGGGAGCTGTTTTTT. Amino acids: CAIMKATSGTNTGELFF.

The chain couples TRBV7-9 to TRBJ2-1; the match to TRBD1 covers 9 bases. The CDR3 is 14 amino acids. In germline, CDR1 is SEHNR, CDR2 FQNEAQ (reference sequence). J lost 6 bases, V lost 1 base, and 1 base had no gene match. The CDR3 DNA reads TGTGCCAGCAGCTTAGAACAGGGGGCCAATGAGCAGTTCTTC. Translating gives CASSLEQGANEQFF.

The chain joins TRBV5-6 to TRBJ1-3; TRBD1 is a possible D gene (6 bases). The germline V and J ends were trimmed by 5 bases and 0 bases, with 15 bases remaining between them. CDR3 length: 16 residues. Germline values: CDR1 SGHDT, CDR2 YYEEEE. The CDR3 here is CASSSTGTLSGNTIYF. The DNA of the CDR3 is TGTGCCAGCAGTTCCACAGGGACGCTCTCTGGAAACACCATATATTTT.

This clone appeared a few times. The CDR3 nucleotides read TGTGCCAGCAGTTCCCCTACGCAGGGTGTGGGCGGGGAGCTGTTTTTT. Its translation: CASSSPTQGVGGELFF. The rearrangement links TRBV27 to TRBJ2-2; D is perhaps TRBD1 (5 bases). Looked up from germline, CDR1 is MNHEY and CDR2 is SMNVEV (reference sequence). With 4 bases removed from V and 7 bases from J, the gap between germline ends came to 19 bases. The CDR3 loop spans 16 amino acids.

This clone was counted between two and nine times. The chain combines TRBV29-1 with TRBJ2-7, with D perhaps TRBD1 (6 bases). Trimming took 4 bases from V and 5 from J, leaving 9 bases between them. Looked up from germline, CDR1 is SQVTM and CDR2 is ANQGSEA. The CDR3 spans 11 residues. The CDR3 DNA is TGCAGCGTTGTGGGGGCCCACGAGCAGTACTTC. Its protein product is CSVVGAHEQYF.

The chain joins TRBV11-1 to TRBJ1-1; possible D gene TRBD1, 5 bases. V lost 5 bases, J lost 2 bases, and 9 bases lay in between. CDR3 length equals 13 residues. Germline lookup yields CDR1 SGHAT and CDR2 FQDESV (reference sequence). The CDR3 nucleotides are TGTGCCAGCAGCCCCACAGGAAACACTGAAGCTTTCTTT. It translates to CASSPTGNTEAFF.

The chain uses TRBV6-6 and TRBJ1-6, with 9 bases lining up with TRBD1. CDR3 length: 16 amino acids. Trimming at V came to 4 bases and at J to 10 bases, leaving 11 bases not matched to a gene. Germline V lookup: CDR1 MNHNY, CDR2 SVGAGI (reference sequence). CDR3 residues: CASSLQPGQGGSPLHF. CDR3 nucleotides: TGTGCCAGCAGTTTGCAACCGGGACAGGGAGGCTCACCCCTCCACTTT.

The chain uses TRBV7-8 and TRBJ2-7; D gene ambiguous. V was pared by 6 bases and J by 1 base, with 10 bases between. From germline, CDR1 is SGHVS and CDR2 FQNEAQ. There are 13 residues in the CDR3. The CDR3 DNA follows: TGTGCCAGCAGTCTTTTAGATTCCTACGAGCAGTACTTC. It is translated as CASSLLDSYEQYF.

The V call is TRBV2, the J call TRBJ1-3; tentatively, D is TRBD1 (5 bases). CDR1 SNHLY and CDR2 FYNNEI come from the germline V gene. V was trimmed by 5 bases and J by 4 bases, leaving 15 bases between them. The CDR3 contains 15 residues. CDR3 DNA sequence: TGTGCCAGCAGTCCAAGTAGCAAGGGGGGAAACACCATATATTTT. Encoded protein: CASSPSSKGGNTIYF.

Only one count was recorded for this clone. The gene calls are TRBV6-6 and TRBJ2-7; 7 bases fit TRBD1. The CDR3 is 13 amino acids. CDR1 and CDR2 (germline): MNHNY, SVGAGI (reference sequence). V lost 8 bases to trimming and J lost 0 bases; unmatched junction nucleotides: 4. This CDR3 is CASAGTDSYEQYF. Here the CDR3 DNA reads TGTGCCAGCGCCGGGACAGACTCCTACGAGCAGTACTTC.

The chain uses TRBV27 and TRBJ1-4; D is undetermined. Germline CDR1 MNHEY, CDR2 SMNVEV (reference sequence). Deletions cut 5 bases from V and 0 bases from J, with 10 bases between. The CDR3 has 15 residues. The CDR3 coding sequence is TGTGCCAGCAGTACACGGGGTTCAACTAATGAAAAACTGTTTTTT. This sequence encodes CASSTRGSTNEKLFF.

This chain joins TRBV6-5 and TRBJ2-1; 11 nucleotides line up with TRBD2. Germline values: CDR1 MNHEY, CDR2 SVGAGI. The CDR3 totals 15 residues. Unmatched junction bases numbered 12, after V lost 10 bases and J lost 7 bases. The CDR3, as DNA: TGTGCCATTCTTATAGCGGGAGGGTCCCCAAATGAGCAGTTCTTC. This translates into CAILIAGGSPNEQFF.

The chain combines TRBV5-4 with TRBJ1-1; 8 nucleotides match TRBD1. Germline V gives CDR1 SGHNT, CDR2 YYREEE (reference sequence). J gave up 5 bases and V 4 bases, and 10 bases lay outside the gene matches. CDR3 length equals 15 residues. The DNA for the CDR3 is TGTGCCAGCAGCCTTATCCCACAGGGGGAAACTGAAGCTTTCTTT. Its protein is CASSLIPQGETEAFF.

A note on this clone: Within the sample, other DNA sequences also encode this same CDR3. The gene calls are TRBV9 and TRBJ2-2; D is undetermined. CDR1 SGDLS and CDR2 YYNGEE come from the germline V gene. Trimming shortened V by 0 bases and J by 0 bases, and 6 bases separated the two germline ends. This CDR3 is 15 amino acids long. CDR3 sequence reads: CASSVGTPNTGELFF. The CDR3 DNA reads TGTGCCAGCAGCGTAGGAACACCGAACACCGGGGAGCTGTTTTTT. The entire variable domain, with the rest obtained from reference TRBV9 and TRBJ2-2, is as follows: DSGVTQTPKHLITATGQRVTLRCSPRSGDLSVYWYQQSLDQGLQFLIQYYNGEERAKGNILERFSAQQFPDLHSELNLSSLELGDSALYFCASSVGTPNTGELFFGEGSRLTVL.

This clone appeared once. The genes are TRBV28 and TRBJ2-2; the match to TRBD2 covers 8 bases. The V gene's germline CDR1 is MDHEN and CDR2 SYDVKM. Trimming cost V 6 bases and J 2 bases; bases outside gene matches: 5. The CDR3 spans 15 residues. CDR3 coding DNA: TGTGCCAGCAGGCCCGCGGGGGGTAACACCGGGGAGCTGTTTTTT. Protein sequence: CASRPAGGNTGELFF.

The chain is built from TRBV7-3 and TRBJ2-1; TRBD1 agrees at 7 bases. V lost 1 base to trimming and J lost 6 bases; unmatched junction nucleotides: 3. This CDR3 comprises 14 residues. Looked up from germline, CDR1 is SGHTA and CDR2 is FQGTGA. The chain's CDR3 is CASSLRQGSNEQFF. The DNA of the CDR3 is TGTGCCAGCAGCTTAAGACAGGGTAGCAATGAGCAGTTCTTC.

As for this clone: Other DNA sequences in the same sample also yield this CDR3. CDR3 DNA: TGTGCCAGTAGTATAGATCAAGGACTAGCGGGAGTTAACGAGCAGTACTTC. Translating it yields CASSIDQGLAGVNEQYF. The chain couples TRBV19 to TRBJ2-7; 13 positions match TRBD2. Germline assignment: CDR1 LNHDA and CDR2 SQIVND (reference sequence). V was clipped by 0 bases and J by 5 bases; unmatched bases: 7. The length of the CDR3 is 17 residues.

This clone was seen more than once but under ten times. The chain couples TRBV19 to TRBJ2-2; D remains ambiguous. This CDR3 contains 13 residues. V was clipped by 1 base and J by 9 bases, with 9 bases between them. Germline V CDR1 and CDR2: LNHDA, SQIVND (reference sequence). The CDR3 DNA reads as TGTGCCAGTAGTATAGGGTTGGAGCGGGAGCTGTTTTTT. Its translation is CASSIGLERELFF.

Concerning this clone itself: The sample holds other DNA sequences that translate to the same CDR3. V usage is TRBV3-1 (or the pseudogene TRBV3-2) and J usage is TRBJ1-5; no reliable D call. The CDR3 runs 13 residues. Trimming removed 0 bases at V and 4 bases at J, with 4 bases between. Germline V gives CDR1 LGHDT, CDR2 YNNKEL (reference sequence). The CDR3 sequence is CASSQDLNQPQHF. CDR3 sequence (DNA): TGTGCCAGCAGCCAAGACTTGAATCAGCCCCAGCATTTT.

This chain joins TRBV5-6 and TRBJ1-6; 7 bases map to TRBD1. The ends lost 4 bases at V and 9 bases at J; junction bases unmatched: 10. Germline CDR1 SGHDT, CDR2 YYEEEE. The CDR3 loop spans 15 amino acids. CDR3 in DNA: TGTGCCAGCAGCCTTCTCGACAGGGACACTTCACCCCTCCACTTT. Translated: CASSLLDRDTSPLHF.

The rearrangement uses TRBV28 and TRBJ2-3; tentative D call: TRBD2 (6 bases). The CDR3 sequence is 14 residues long. The germline V gene encodes CDR1 MDHEN and CDR2 SYDVKM. Trimming left V 2 bases short and J 8 bases short, with 14 bases between. CDR3 loop: CASSLDGAGSTQYF. The CDR3 nucleotides are TGTGCCAGCAGTTTAGACGGCGCGGGGTCTACGCAGTATTTT.

The rearrangement links TRBV30 to TRBJ2-5, with a possible D match to TRBD1 (5 bases). Germline CDR1 and CDR2: GTSNPN and SVGIG (reference sequence). The V and J ends lost 0 bases and 4 bases respectively, with 9 bases between them. CDR3 length: 13 amino acids. The CDR3 spells CAWSVGVGETQYF. Here the CDR3 DNA reads TGTGCCTGGAGTGTAGGGGTTGGAGAGACCCAGTACTTC.

This rearrangement joins TRBV7-8 to TRBJ1-2; TRBD1 aligns across 9 bases. V lost 5 bases to trimming and J lost 2 bases; unmatched junction nucleotides: 6. Germline loops: CDR1 SGHVS, CDR2 FQNEAQ. The CDR3 has 15 residues. The CDR3 loop reads CASSRGQGGNYGYTF. In DNA, the CDR3 is TGTGCCAGCAGCAGGGGACAGGGAGGAAACTATGGCTACACCTTC.

This clone was observed a single time. This chain connects TRBV28 to TRBJ1-4; 7 bases line up with TRBD1. Germline V gene data show CDR1 as MDHEN and CDR2 as SYDVKM. V trimming: 7 bases; J trimming: 7 bases; junction bases outside the gene matches: 9. The CDR3 length is 14 residues. The CDR3 DNA follows: TGTGCCAGCAACAACAGGGGAGTCGGTGAAAAACTGTTTTTT. Translated, it gives CASNNRGVGEKLFF.

The chain recombines TRBV5-1 with TRBJ1-1; D gene uncertain. This CDR3 region has 14 residues. Trimming removed 0 bases at V and 1 base at J, with 7 bases between. Per germline, CDR1 SGHRS and CDR2 YFSETQ. This CDR3 reads CASSLDRSNTEAFF. CDR3 nucleotides: TGCGCCAGCAGCTTGGACAGATCGAACACTGAAGCTTTCTTT.

The rearrangement joins TRBV3-1 (or the pseudogene TRBV3-2) to TRBJ1-1; D gene uncertain. Germline assignment: CDR1 LGHDT and CDR2 YNNKEL (reference sequence). Between the trimmed V and J ends, which lost 4 bases and 5 bases, there was a span of 8 bases. The CDR3 is made up of 12 amino acids. The CDR3 region is CASSLKFTEAFF. CDR3 in DNA: TGTGCCAGCAGCCTAAAATTTACTGAAGCTTTCTTT.